Listed here are 25 T cell receptor beta chains from one sample, sequenced in a study of beta chain features in type 1 diabetes. Their specific antigens are unknown. Every bit of the isolated RNA underwent reverse transcription, so sequencing read expressed TCRB transcripts. TCRdb keeps only in-frame clones here, not all; method: immunoSEQ multiplex PCR. The data show hundreds of thousands of clones, about 14% seen once. Study results and limitations: In every one of the four CD4+ subsets, TCRB CDR3s were moderately but significantly shorter in Type 1 diabetes patients.

Sequences were obtained from naive CD4+ T cells from blood. The receptor set was obtained from a man between 18 and 29 years old with type 1 diabetes.

This clone was detected a few times. Written as DNA, the CDR3 is TGTGCCGGGGGAGGAGGGATTAATGAAAAACTGTTTTTT. It codes for CAGGGGINEKLFF. V usage is TRBV2 and J usage is TRBJ1-4, with TRBD1 as a possible D gene (5 bases). Per the germline V gene, CDR1 is SNHLY and CDR2 is FYNNEI. This CDR3 is built from 13 residues. Trimming pared 11 bases from V and 4 bases from J, leaving 14 bases between.

This clone has more than one count but fewer than ten. The rearrangement joins TRBV13 to TRBJ1-1; no definite D call. Germline V gene data show CDR1 as PRHDT and CDR2 as FYEKMQ (reference sequence). V was cut by 5 bases and J by 8 bases, with 15 bases left in between. The length of the CDR3 is 13 residues. The CDR3 reads CASSQRGGKEAFF. The CDR3 region has the DNA TGTGCCAGCAGCCAGCGGGGAGGAAAGGAAGCTTTCTTT.

This clone has a handful of counts. This rearrangement joins TRBV15 to TRBJ1-6; no clear D gene. This CDR3 is built from 15 residues. V lost 3 bases and J 7 bases, leaving 13 bases between the germline ends. From germline, CDR1 is LNHNV and CDR2 YYDKDF (reference sequence). CDR3 amino acids: CATSRGGPPNSPLHF. In DNA, the CDR3 is TGTGCCACCAGCAGGGGAGGCCCCCCCAATTCACCCCTCCACTTT.

The chain links TRBV5-1 to TRBJ2-1, with a weak D call TRBD2 (6 bases). The CDR3 covers 18 residues. Germline loops: CDR1 SGHRS, CDR2 YFSETQ. V was pared by 0 bases and J by 4 bases, with 20 bases between. The chain's CDR3 is CASSLVGLSFRMYNEQFF. The CDR3 coding sequence is TGCGCCAGCAGCTTGGTGGGACTTTCTTTCAGGATGTACAATGAGCAGTTCTTC.

This clone has only a few counts. This chain links TRBV4-2 with TRBJ2-3; D may correspond to TRBD1 or TRBD2 (5 bases each). Per the germline V gene, CDR1 is LGHNA and CDR2 is YNFKEQ. V was trimmed by 0 bases and J by 0 bases, leaving 10 bases between them. This CDR3 is built from 16 residues. The CDR3 loop is CASSQDTGLSTDTQYF. The CDR3 nucleotides read TGTGCCAGCAGCCAAGATACGGGGCTTAGCACAGATACGCAGTATTTT.

Worth noting for this clone: This sample includes further DNA sequences coding for the same CDR3. The V call is TRBV5-1, the J call TRBJ2-1; 11 nucleotides agree with TRBD2. The germline V gene has CDR1 SGHRS and CDR2 YFSETQ. V lost 4 bases to trimming and J lost 0 bases; unmatched junction nucleotides: 3. The CDR3 is 16 amino acids. The CDR3: CASSPLAGGSYNEQFF. The CDR3 region has the DNA TGCGCCAGCAGCCCGCTAGCGGGGGGCTCCTACAATGAGCAGTTCTTC.

This clone was seen more than once but under ten times. The chain combines TRBV29-1 with TRBJ1-5; 7 positions agree with TRBD1. This CDR3 comprises 18 residues. In germline, CDR1 is SQVTM, CDR2 ANQGSEA. V was clipped by 1 base and J by 0 bases; unmatched bases: 12. This chain's CDR3 is CSVEGYGDRDNSNQPQHF. CDR3 sequence (DNA): TGCAGCGTTGAAGGATATGGGGACAGAGACAATAGCAATCAGCCCCAGCATTTT.

CDR3 in DNA: TGTGCCAGCAGGACCGGGCCCCAAGAGACCCAGTACTTC. Residues: CASRTGPQETQYF. The V and J genes are TRBV6-5 and TRBJ2-5; no firm D call. The CDR3 covers 13 residues. V lost 6 bases, J lost 1 base, and 9 bases lay in between. Germline-derived CDR1 and CDR2 are MNHEY and SVGAGI.

This rearrangement joins TRBV30 to TRBJ2-1; D unclear. The CDR3 extends over 11 amino acids. V lost 5 bases and J 10 bases, leaving 12 bases between the germline ends. Germline lookup yields CDR1 GTSNPN and CDR2 SVGIG (reference sequence). The CDR3 DNA is TGTGCCTGGGACCTGGCACGAGAGCAGTTCTTC. Amino acids: CAWDLAREQFF.

The chain joins TRBV7-9 to TRBJ1-2; D is undetermined. Per germline, CDR1 SEHNR and CDR2 FQNEAQ (reference sequence). Between the trimmed V and J ends, which lost 5 bases and 8 bases, there was a span of 12 bases. This CDR3 has 12 residues. The DNA for the CDR3 is TGTGCCAGCAGCACGGGCCAGAAAGGCTACACCTTC. Its translation: CASSTGQKGYTF.

Only a few counts were recorded for this clone. V is TRBV28 and J is TRBJ2-7, with 8 nucleotides matching TRBD1. The V gene's germline CDR1 is MDHEN and CDR2 SYDVKM. The V and J ends lost 6 bases and 0 bases, in that order; junction bases with no gene match: 7. The CDR3 runs to 15 residues. The CDR3 here is CASRPWDRPSYEQYF. In nucleotides, the CDR3 is TGTGCCAGCAGGCCCTGGGACAGGCCCTCCTACGAGCAGTACTTC.

The rearrangement joins TRBV11-1 to TRBJ2-7; 10 nucleotides match TRBD1. J lost 3 bases, V lost 1 base, and 6 bases had no gene match. Germline lookup yields CDR1 SGHAT and CDR2 FQDESV (reference sequence). The CDR3 loop spans 16 amino acids. The CDR3 spells CASSLGPRDRGYEQYF. DNA for the CDR3: TGTGCCAGCAGCTTAGGGCCCCGGGACAGGGGCTACGAGCAGTACTTC.

Only a few counts were recorded for this clone. The J gene is TRBJ1-2, the V gene TRBV6-5, with TRBD1 matching 11 bases. The V gene end was trimmed by 6 bases and the J gene end by 2 bases; junction bases not matched to a gene: 5. Germline lookup yields CDR1 MNHEY and CDR2 SVGAGI. The CDR3 consists of 15 residues. CDR3 protein: CASSPGTGGNYGYTF. The CDR3, as DNA: TGTGCCAGCAGCCCTGGGACAGGGGGGAACTATGGCTACACCTTC.

The chain recombines TRBV27 with TRBJ1-3, with D perhaps TRBD1 (6 bases). The CDR3 has 17 residues. V was trimmed by 6 bases and J by 0 bases, leaving 18 bases between them. Per the germline V gene, CDR1 is MNHEY and CDR2 is SMNVEV (reference sequence). CDR3 protein: CASRKTYRTDSGNTIYF. The CDR3 bases are TGTGCCAGCAGAAAAACTTATAGGACAGACTCTGGAAACACCATATATTTT.

Only a few counts were recorded for this clone. V usage is TRBV15 and J usage is TRBJ2-3; D possibly uses TRBD1 or TRBD2 (5 bases each). Germline loops: CDR1 LNHNV, CDR2 YYDKDF (reference sequence). The CDR3 spans 13 residues. Trimming stripped 5 bases from V and 11 bases from J, with 17 bases between. The CDR3 here is CATSEGRFPRQYF. The CDR3 coding sequence is TGTGCCACCAGCGAGGGGCGGTTCCCGCGGCAGTATTTT.

This clone showed up just a few times. The chain couples TRBV7-9 to TRBJ1-6, with 9 bases fitting TRBD1. Unmatched junction bases numbered 10, after V lost 0 bases and J lost 10 bases. There are 17 residues in the CDR3. CDR1 SEHNR and CDR2 FQNEAQ come from the germline V gene (reference sequence). DNA for the CDR3: TGTGCCAGCAGCTTAGCGAGTGGGACAGGGAGGATCTCACCCCTCCACTTT. Protein: CASSLASGTGRISPLHF.

The chain is built from TRBV30 and TRBJ1-2; D is possibly TRBD1 (6 bases). The CDR3 totals 13 residues. CDR1 GTSNPN and CDR2 SVGIG come from the germline V gene (reference sequence). The CDR3: CAYTGQPNYGYTF. The CDR3 region has the DNA TGTGCATATACAGGGCAGCCTAACTATGGCTACACCTTC.

There are a few counts of this clone. This chain connects TRBV25-1 to TRBJ2-2, with D possibly TRBD1 on 6 matching bases. Germline CDR1 MGHDK, CDR2 SYGVNS. The germline V and J ends were trimmed by 6 bases and 3 bases, with 17 bases remaining between them. This CDR3 contains 16 residues. The CDR3 DNA reads as TGTGCCAGCAGCCGCTCCCCGGACAGCTACACCGGGGAGCTGTTTTTT. It codes for CASSRSPDSYTGELFF.

The chain has TRBV28 and TRBJ1-5; TRBD1 might be the D (6 bases). The ends were cut back, 6 bases at V and 5 bases at J, with 17 bases in the middle. The CDR3 has 15 residues. Germline lookup yields CDR1 MDHEN and CDR2 SYDVKM. This CDR3 reads CASRPPRGPHQPQHF. For the CDR3, the DNA is TGTGCCAGCAGGCCGCCCAGGGGCCCTCATCAGCCCCAGCATTTT.

In its sample, this clone was seen a few times. This chain links TRBV5-6 with TRBJ1-2; tentative D call: TRBD1 (5 bases). In germline, CDR1 is SGHDT, CDR2 YYEEEE. CDR3 length equals 14 residues. V was shortened by 2 bases and J by 8 bases, with 16 bases between the two germline ends. The DNA for the CDR3 is TGTGCCAGCAGCTTCGGAAAGGGGAATTTCGGCTACACCTTC. Protein sequence: CASSFGKGNFGYTF. Full variable domain (missing parts from reference TRBV5-6 and TRBJ1-2): DAGVTQSPTHLIKTRGQQVTLRCSPKSGHDTVSWYQQALGQGPQFIFQYYEEEERQRGNFPDRFSGHQFPNYSSELNVNALLLGDSALYLCASSFGKGNFGYTFGSGTRLTVV.

This clone was seen a few times. This sequence joins TRBV30 and TRBJ2-6; possible D gene TRBD2, 5 bases. The CDR3 has 15 amino acids. V was clipped by 3 bases and J by 3 bases, with 12 bases between them. Germline V CDR1 and CDR2: GTSNPN, SVGIG (reference sequence). CDR3 DNA: TGTGCCTGGAGCCCAGGAGGTGGTGGGGCCAACGTCCTGACTTTC. Protein product: CAWSPGGGGANVLTF.

This clone was observed a few times. The V and J genes are TRBV7-9 and TRBJ2-3, with a weak D call TRBD2 (6 bases). V lost 5 bases and J 1 base, leaving 16 bases between the germline ends. Germline V gene sequence: CDR1 SEHNR, CDR2 FQNEAQ (reference sequence). This CDR3 contains 16 residues. CDR3 protein: CASSVRDSRGTDTQYF. The CDR3 DNA follows: TGTGCCAGCAGCGTCCGGGACTCCCGGGGCACAGATACGCAGTATTTT.

This clone turned up a few times. The rearrangement joins TRBV25-1 to TRBJ2-1; 8 bases are a match to TRBD1. Trimming took 1 base from V and 3 from J; bases not matched to a gene: 8. Per germline, CDR1 MGHDK and CDR2 SYGVNS. This CDR3 has 17 residues. The CDR3 sequence: CASSESQGRGLYNEQFF. The CDR3 bases are TGTGCCAGCAGTGAATCGCAAGGCAGGGGGCTCTACAATGAGCAGTTCTTC.

This clone was detected a few times. The V call is TRBV2, the J call TRBJ2-5, with D possibly matching TRBD2 (6 bases). The germline V gene has CDR1 SNHLY and CDR2 FYNNEI. The length of the CDR3 is 14 residues. The V gene lost 5 bases and the J gene lost 1 base, with 11 bases spanning the gap. CDR3 region: CASSFWTTQETQYF. In DNA, the CDR3 is TGTGCCAGCAGTTTTTGGACTACCCAAGAGACCCAGTACTTC.

This clone was observed a few times. Other DNA sequences in this sample translate to the same CDR3. This chain connects TRBV5-1 to TRBJ2-1; D remains ambiguous. The germline V gene encodes CDR1 SGHRS and CDR2 YFSETQ. This CDR3 comprises 11 residues. The ends were cut back, 7 bases at V and 3 bases at J, with 5 bases in the middle. CDR3 coding DNA: TGCGCCAGCTCCGACTACAATGAGCAGTTCTTC. It translates to CASSDYNEQFF.